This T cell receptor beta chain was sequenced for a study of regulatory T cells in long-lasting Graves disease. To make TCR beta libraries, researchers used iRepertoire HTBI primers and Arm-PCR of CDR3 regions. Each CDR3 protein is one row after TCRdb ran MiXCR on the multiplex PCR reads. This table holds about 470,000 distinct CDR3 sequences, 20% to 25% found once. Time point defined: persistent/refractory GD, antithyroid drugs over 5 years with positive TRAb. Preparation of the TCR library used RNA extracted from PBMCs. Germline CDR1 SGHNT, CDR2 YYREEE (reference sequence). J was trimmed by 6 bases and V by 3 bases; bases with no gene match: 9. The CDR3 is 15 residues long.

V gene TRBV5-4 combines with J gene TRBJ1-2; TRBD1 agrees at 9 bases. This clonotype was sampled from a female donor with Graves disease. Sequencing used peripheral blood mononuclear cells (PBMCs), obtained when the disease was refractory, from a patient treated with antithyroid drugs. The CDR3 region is CASSSPGQGKNGYTF. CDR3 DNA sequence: TGTGCCAGCAGCTCCCCGGGACAGGGCAAGAATGGCTACACCTTC. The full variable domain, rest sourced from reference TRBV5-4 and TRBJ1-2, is ETGVTQSPTHLIKTRGQQVTLRCSSQSGHNTVSWYQQALGQGPQFIFQYYREEENGRGNFPPRFSGLQFPNYSSELNVNALELDDSALYLCASSSPGQGKNGYTFGSGTRLTVV.